This T cell receptor (beta chain) comes out of a study of shared clonotypes between healthy human individuals. Study at large: Used for every donor were three CD4 naive, three CD4 memory, two CD8 naive and one CD8 memory plate.

Assay used: immunoSEQ multiplex PCR; TCRdb lists only in-frame clones, some missing. The profile shows approximately 2,300,000 clones, just under 95% of them singletons. The CDR3 runs to 17 residues. Germline V gene data show CDR1 as KGHSH and CDR2 as LQKENI. Unmatched junction bases numbered 12, after V lost 1 base and J lost 5 bases. V and J are TRBV18 and TRBJ1-2; 8 bases are a match to TRBD1. Material for sequencing was naive CD4+ T cells from PBMCs. Documented subset: CD45RA+ positively selected. The TCR sequence derives from a man younger than 30 in good health. Some clones in this sample may be carry-over from other donors' samples. CDR3 bases: TGTGCCAGCTCACCACGGCAGGGGGCTACTCACCCTTATGGCTACACCTTC. It translates to CASSPRQGATHPYGYTF. Variable domain in full (rest from reference TRBV18 and TRBJ1-2): NAGVMQNPRHLVRRRGQEARLRCSPMKGHSHVYWYRQLPEEGLKFMVYLQKENIIDESGMPKERFSAEFPKEGPSILRIQQVVRGDSAAYFCASSPRQGATHPYGYTFGSGTRLTVV.